Listed below are T cell receptor beta chains from one sample, sequenced in a study of shared clonotypes between healthy human individuals. TCRdb's copy holds only in-frame clones and misses some; the assay was immunoSEQ multiplex PCR. This sample yields roughly 1,800,000 clones, of which roughly 94% are seen a single time; roughly 1% belongs to the top ten. The sample taken for sequencing was naive CD8+ T cells sorted from blood. These receptors all stem from a man younger than 30 in good health. Both conserved end residues are part of each CDR3. D genes are given only for firm matches. Size is stated for part of the rows, as once, few or many counts, or as a class when the clone is expanded.

V	D	J	size	DNA	CDR3
TRBV30	NA	TRBJ1-3	NA	TGTGCCTGGAGTGAAGGGAGTGGAAACACCATATATTTT	CAWSEGSGNTIYF
TRBV5-5	TRBD1	TRBJ1-2	NA	TGTGCCAGCAGCCTAGCCGGGACAGGGGGCTCTCTGGATGGCTACACCTTC	CASSLAGTGGSLDGYTF
TRBV10-3	NA	TRBJ1-2	NA	TGTGCCATCAGTGAGGGGACAAACTATGGCTACACCTTC	CAISEGTNYGYTF
TRBV19	TRBD1	TRBJ2-5	NA	TGTGCCAGTAGTACCGGGACAGGAAGCCAAGAGACCCAGTACTTC	CASSTGTGSQETQYF
TRBV27	NA	TRBJ1-4	NA	TGTGCCAGCAGTTTATCGACTGCTACGGGTGCCGGTGAAAAACTGTTTTTT	CASSLSTATGAGEKLFF
TRBV7-9	NA	TRBJ2-1	NA	TGTGCCAGCAGCTTAAAGCAGGGAGCCTACAATGAGCAGTTCTTC	CASSLKQGAYNEQFF
TRBV7-9	TRBD2	TRBJ2-5	NA	TGTGCCAGCAGCCGTCGGACTAGCGGGAGGCAAGAGACCCAGTACTTC	CASSRRTSGRQETQYF
TRBV7-6	TRBD2	TRBJ2-1	NA	TGTGCCAGCAGCTTTCGGCTAGCGGACAATGAGCAGTTCTTC	CASSFRLADNEQFF
TRBV6-1	NA	TRBJ2-2	NA	TGTGCCAGCAGTATCGGAGGCGGGGAGCTGTTTTTT	CASSIGGGELFF
TRBV11-2	TRBD1	TRBJ2-3	few	TGTGCCAGCAGCCTAGGACAGGGATTACCGTCTAGCACAGATACGCAGTATTTT	CASSLGQGLPSSTDTQYF
TRBV5-1	TRBD2	TRBJ2-3	few	TGCGCCAGCAGCTTGAAGTCCCGACTAGCGGGAGAAGATACGCAGTATTTT	CASSLKSRLAGEDTQYF
TRBV4-1	NA	TRBJ2-7	once	TGCGCCAGCAGCCAAGGCACTTACTACGAGCAGTACTTC	CASSQGTYYEQYF
TRBV28	NA	TRBJ1-6	NA	TGTGCCAGCAGCTTAAATTCACCCCTCCACTTT	CASSLNSPLHF
TRBV9	NA	TRBJ2-1	NA	TGTGCCAGCAGCTCTGGGGGGAGCAGGGACAATGAGCAGTTCTTC	CASSSGGSRDNEQFF
TRBV4-1	NA	TRBJ1-1	NA	TGCGCCAGCAGCCAAGTCGGAAGGGGTGAAGCTTTCTTT	CASSQVGRGEAFF
TRBV7-9	NA	TRBJ1-2	NA	TGTGCCAGCAGCTTTCCGGGAAAGGCTGATGGCTACACCTTC	CASSFPGKADGYTF
TRBV25-1	TRBD1	TRBJ2-1	NA	TGTGCCAGCAGTGAATATAGGCTGCGGACAGGCTCCTACAATGAGCAGTTCTTC	CASSEYRLRTGSYNEQFF
TRBV27	NA	TRBJ1-5	NA	TGTGCCAGCAGATTGATCGCCCCGGGCAATCAGCCCCAGCATTTT	CASRLIAPGNQPQHF
TRBV7-9	NA	TRBJ2-7	NA	TGTGCCAGCAGCTTGACACCAACCTACGAGCAGTACTTC	CASSLTPTYEQYF
TRBV27	NA	TRBJ2-4	NA	TGTGCCAGCAGTCCGGACAGTTTAGCCAAAAACATTCAGTACTTC	CASSPDSLAKNIQYF
TRBV15	NA	TRBJ1-5	NA	TGTGCCGCAGATACGGGACACTTAAATCAGCCCCAGCATTTT	CAADTGHLNQPQHF
TRBV14	NA	TRBJ2-7	once	TGTGCCAGCAGCCAGGTGGGCTTCGCCTACGAGCAGTACTTC	CASSQVGFAYEQYF
TRBV6-5	NA	TRBJ2-1	NA	TGTGCCAGCAGTTACTCGAGAAACCCCTCCTACAATGAGCAGTTCTTC	CASSYSRNPSYNEQFF
TRBV19	NA	TRBJ2-1	once	TGTGCCAGTAGTAACTACGCGAGCTCCTACAATGAGCAGTTCTTC	CASSNYASSYNEQFF
TRBV6-5	NA	TRBJ2-7	NA	TGTGCCAGCAGTTACGGTTTGGGATCCTACGAGCAGTACTTC	CASSYGLGSYEQYF
TRBV9	TRBD1	TRBJ1-1	NA	TGTGCCAGCAGCGGAGGGGGCGGAGACACTGAAGCTTTCTTT	CASSGGGGDTEAFF
TRBV10-1	NA	TRBJ2-3	NA	TGCGCCAGCAGTGACCCGGGGTACACAGATACGCAGTATTTT	CASSDPGYTDTQYF
TRBV5-1	TRBD2	TRBJ2-3	NA	TGCGCCAGCAGCCCGACTAGCGGGATCACAGATACGCAGTATTTT	CASSPTSGITDTQYF
TRBV14	NA	TRBJ1-2	NA	TGTGCCAGCAGCCTAGGTCAGGGGAGTGCTAACTATGGCTACACCTTC	CASSLGQGSANYGYTF
TRBV27	NA	TRBJ2-5	NA	TGTGCCAGCAGTTTATTGGGGGTCCAAGAGACCCAGTACTTC	CASSLLGVQETQYF
TRBV6-5	NA	TRBJ2-1	NA	TGTGCCAGCAGTTACTCTACGGCCTACAATGAGCAGTTCTTC	CASSYSTAYNEQFF
TRBV5-4	NA	TRBJ2-7	NA	TGTGCCAGCAGCCCCCCGGAGTATGGCGAGCAGTACTTC	CASSPPEYGEQYF
TRBV28	NA	TRBJ1-2	NA	TGTGCCAGCAGTTTGGATAACTATGGCTACACCTTC	CASSLDNYGYTF